This T cell receptor beta chain derives from a study of blood T cell repertoires in COVID-19 (dated by TCRdb to 2020 to 2021). For the study in its entirety: Collaborator samples came from the United States, Italy and Spain and covered acute and convalescent phases of COVID-19. The material from the prospective study consisted of cDNA or gDNA derived from T cells, B-cell-depleted T cells, or PBMCs. Subjects who had been exposed to COVID-19, were actively infected with it, or had recovered from it provided the deeply sampled blood TCRbeta repertoires that made up the dataset. The repertoires were released in a freely available public database meant as a resource for research on the immune response to SARS-CoV-2. Samples came from the ongoing ImmuneRACE study (first 160 participants) plus 1,254 subjects from 6 global collaborators. The sample metadata nearly always contained a de-identified subject ID, COVID-19 status, age in years and sex. Where available, HLA class I and class II types were taken from metadata supplied by the sample provider and were not determined by assay-based typing. General study outcomes and caveats: The amount of clinical and demographic metadata varied by source and participant and was provided uncurated.

Whole blood was collected in K2EDTA tubes by collaborating institutions according to the institutions' own protocols. For TCRbeta analysis, collaborators shipped samples as frozen whole blood, isolated PBMCs, or DNA extracted from either of those sample types. TCRbeta CDR3 regions were amplified from genomic DNA by means of the immunoSEQ Assay, a bias-controlled multiplex PCR. Turning to the authors' computational methods: Nucleated cell counts per sample were estimated from amplification of reference gene primers within the assay. To quantify the absolute abundance of each unique TCRbeta CDR3 rearrangement, sequence reads were collapsed and filtered. For each sample, productive Simpson clonality was calculated as the square root of Simpson's diversity index across productive rearrangements. TCRdb re-hosts the immuneACCESS table, in-frame sequences only. Its copies lack some clones; in the studies checked, an unresolved V gene accounts for under half of them, and the cause for the rest is not known. V, J and clone size derive from that table, while D and trimming were established from the DNA sequence. Present in this sample are around 300,000 clones, approximately 87% of which were seen just once. The ten most abundant clones make up about 3.9% of the sample.

Worth noting for this clone: What antigen it recognizes has not been identified. No much larger clone is present one base from it, and per-base qualities are unavailable.

V drops 5 bases and J drops 5 bases, leaving 15 bases in between. From cysteine to phenylalanine, the CDR3 is 14 amino acids long. The kept DNA is CDR3 alone, 42 bases in frame from the first base. In the germline V gene (reference sequence), CDR1 corresponds to SEHNR and CDR2 to FQNEAQ. This clonotype was sampled from a woman aged 45-59 years with active or convalescent COVID-19. The chain is encoded by TRBV7-9 joined to TRBJ1-1; TRBD1 is a weak D gene call, 6 bases matching. Sample: peripheral blood. The nucleotide sequence reads as follows: TGTGCCAGCAGCCCCCAACAGGGAGGGACTGAAGCTTTCTTT. Its protein reads: CASSPQQGGTEAFF.